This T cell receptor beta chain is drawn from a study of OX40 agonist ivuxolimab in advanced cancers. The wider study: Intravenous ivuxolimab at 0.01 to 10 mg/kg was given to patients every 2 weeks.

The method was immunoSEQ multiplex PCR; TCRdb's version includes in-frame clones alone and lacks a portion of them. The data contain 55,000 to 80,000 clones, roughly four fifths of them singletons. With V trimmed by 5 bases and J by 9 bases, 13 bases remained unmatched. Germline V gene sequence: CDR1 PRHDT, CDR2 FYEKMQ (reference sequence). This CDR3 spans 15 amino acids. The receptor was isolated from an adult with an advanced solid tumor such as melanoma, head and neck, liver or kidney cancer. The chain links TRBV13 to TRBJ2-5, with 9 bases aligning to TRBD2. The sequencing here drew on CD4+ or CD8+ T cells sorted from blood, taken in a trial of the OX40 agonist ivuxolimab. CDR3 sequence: CASSNSGGPKGAQYF. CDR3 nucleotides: TGTGCCAGCAGCAACAGCGGGGGGCCGAAAGGGGCCCAGTACTTC.